This entry lists 14 T cell receptor beta chains sequenced from one sample in a study of cytomegalovirus exposure and HLA in healthy donors (dated by TCRdb to the late 2010s). The receptor library was made with the immunoSEQ multiplex PCR assay. This immuneACCESS table, as held by TCRdb, lists in-frame sequences with V and J called but not all clones. Of the missing ones, under half trace to an unresolved V gene in checked studies; the others have no known cause. For this sample the table gives about 73,000 clones, of which 85% to 95% were detected only once. Of the sample, around 3.2% is held by the ten largest clones. Sequencing used PBMCs. The receptors derive from a young man in good health and CMV-seronegative.

The chain couples TRBV7-3 to TRBJ2-3; D is perhaps TRBD1 (6 bases). Deletions cut 1 base from V and 6 bases from J, with 14 bases between. Germline V lookup: CDR1 SGHTA, CDR2 FQGTGA. The CDR3 sequence is 15 residues long. The CDR3 DNA is TGTGCCAGCAGCTTAAATCAGGGGCTCAGGGATACGCAGTATTTT. It translates to CASSLNQGLRDTQYF.

The chain combines TRBV6-5 with TRBJ2-2; TRBD1 agrees at 7 bases. The CDR3 sequence is 15 residues long. The germline gives CDR1 MNHEY, CDR2 SVGAGI. V lost 4 bases, J lost 7 bases, and 9 bases stayed unmatched. CDR3 in amino acids: CASSFTGVANGELFF. Written as DNA, the CDR3 is TGTGCCAGCAGTTTTACAGGGGTGGCGAACGGGGAGCTGTTTTTT.

The chain combines TRBV27 with TRBJ1-1, with 8 bases identical to TRBD1. The J segment lost 2 bases and the V segment lost 6 bases, leaving 5 bases of the junction unmatched. This CDR3 is 14 amino acids long. Germline V lookup: CDR1 MNHEY, CDR2 SMNVEV (reference sequence). CDR3 in DNA: TGTGCCAGCAGAGAAACAGGGGGTAACACTGAAGCTTTCTTT. Translated: CASRETGGNTEAFF.

The chain couples TRBV5-4 to TRBJ2-3; a possible D gene is TRBD2 (6 bases). The germline V and J ends were trimmed by 5 bases and 0 bases, with 13 bases remaining between them. Looked up from germline, CDR1 is SGHNT and CDR2 is YYREEE (reference sequence). The CDR3 contains 15 residues. The CDR3 nucleotides read TGTGCCAGCAGACCCAGCGGGTTAAGCACAGATACGCAGTATTTT. Translating it yields CASRPSGLSTDTQYF.

This clone was counted a single time. The gene calls are TRBV5-4 and TRBJ2-3; 7 nucleotides line up with TRBD1. Per germline, CDR1 SGHNT and CDR2 YYREEE (reference sequence). This CDR3 comprises 17 residues. Trimming removed 0 bases from V and 5 bases from J; junction bases left unmatched: 12. The CDR3 is CASSLVGEGASRDTQYF. CDR3 DNA: TGTGCCAGCAGCTTGGTGGGCGAGGGGGCATCAAGAGATACGCAGTATTTT.

The chain carries TRBV5-6 and TRBJ1-5; 9 nucleotides match TRBD1. Germline loops: CDR1 SGHDT, CDR2 YYEEEE. V trimming: 2 bases; J trimming: 4 bases; junction bases outside the gene matches: 7. CDR3 length: 16 residues. CDR3 amino acids: CASSFVRTGVNQPQHF. The CDR3 region has the DNA TGTGCCAGCAGCTTTGTACGGACAGGGGTGAATCAGCCCCAGCATTTT.

The CDR3 DNA reads TGCGCCAGCGGGGGGGTGGCGGTCTACTACGAGCAGTACTTC. Amino acids: CASGGVAVYYEQYF. J is TRBJ2-7 and V is TRBV10-1, with 7 bases lining up with TRBD2. Germline V gives CDR1 WNHNN, CDR2 SYGVQD (reference sequence). The CDR3 runs to 14 residues. V lost 8 bases, J lost 3 bases, and 10 bases stayed unmatched.

The chain joins TRBV27 to TRBJ2-1; 7 bases line up with TRBD2. Germline-derived CDR1 and CDR2 are MNHEY and SMNVEV (reference sequence). The V and J ends lost 4 bases and 5 bases, in that order; junction bases with no gene match: 8. CDR3 length equals 15 residues. CDR3 DNA: TGTGCCAGCAGTTCGTCGGCAGGGAGGGACAATGAGCAGTTCTTC. Protein product: CASSSSAGRDNEQFF.

The chain employs TRBV6-6 and TRBJ2-1; TRBD1 aligns across 7 bases. The length of the CDR3 is 15 residues. Germline V gene sequence: CDR1 MNHNY, CDR2 SVGAGI (reference sequence). The V segment lost 7 bases and the J segment 4 bases; nucleotides outside the gene matches: 10. The CDR3 nucleotides read TGTGCCAGCAACCACGAGGGACAGATTTACAATGAGCAGTTCTTC. Translation: CASNHEGQIYNEQFF.

V is TRBV25-1 and J is TRBJ1-2, with 10 bases matching TRBD1. The germline CDR1 and CDR2 sequences are MGHDK and SYGVNS. This CDR3 region has 12 residues. With 8 bases clipped from V and 5 bases from J, the junction kept 2 bases outside the gene matches. For the CDR3, the DNA is TGTGCCAGCGAGGGACAGGGGTATGGCTACACCTTC. It specifies CASEGQGYGYTF.

CDR3 protein: CASSLVGLNTGELFF. Here the CDR3 DNA reads TGTGCCAGCAGCTTAGTAGGACTTAACACCGGGGAGCTGTTTTTT. The J gene is TRBJ2-2, the V gene TRBV7-6; D is perhaps TRBD2 (5 bases). The CDR3 totals 15 residues. Germline loops: CDR1 SGHVS, CDR2 FNYEAQ. The ends were cut back, 1 base at V and 2 bases at J, with 8 bases in the middle.

The chain joins TRBV29-1 to TRBJ1-5; tentatively, D is TRBD1 (6 bases). The CDR3 length is 15 residues. Germline loops: CDR1 SQVTM, CDR2 ANQGSEA. Trimming took off 4 bases at V and 2 bases at J, with 15 bases between the two ends. The CDR3 here is CSVVSGVGGNQPQHF. CDR3 coding DNA: TGCAGCGTTGTTTCAGGGGTTGGGGGCAATCAGCCCCAGCATTTT.

The chain combines TRBV7-2 with TRBJ1-4; TRBD1 matches at 8 bases. This CDR3 has 14 amino acids. Germline CDR1 is SGHTA and CDR2 is FQGNSA. Trimming cost V 8 bases and J 4 bases; bases outside gene matches: 6. The chain's CDR3 is CASHRTGLNEKLFF. In DNA, the CDR3 is TGTGCCAGCCACCGGACAGGGCTTAATGAAAAACTGTTTTTT.

The rearrangement uses TRBV6-5 and TRBJ2-7; the D is unclear. There are 11 residues in the CDR3. Trimming removed 4 bases at V and 9 bases at J, with 10 bases between. Germline values: CDR1 MNHEY, CDR2 SVGAGI. The CDR3 protein is CASSSTSGQYF. The DNA of the CDR3 is TGTGCCAGCAGTTCTACATCGGGGCAGTACTTC.